The source of this TCR beta chain is a study of shared clonotypes between healthy human individuals. Study-wide results and limits: Larger richness was generally estimated for naive than memory subsets. Clonotypes shared by all four donors outscored non-shared clonotypes in generation probability.

From germline, CDR1 is SQVTM and CDR2 ANQGSEA. Trimming stripped 3 bases from V and 1 base from J, with 6 bases between. The CDR3 length is 12 residues. When replicate PCRs were run on sorted subsets, they used around 200 ng DNA, tens of thousands of T cell genomes. Study processing details: There were no quality scores in the junction-only immunoSEQ sequences, so filtering differed. This table comes from immunoSEQ multiplex PCR, and its TCRdb copy is limited to in-frame clones, with some not included. V, J and clone size reflect that table, while D and trimming were determined from the DNA. The repertoire consists of around 600,000 clones, with 85% to 95% occurring once and the leading ten covering about 0.11%. Terminally differentiated effector memory CD45RA+ cells were left out of the naive CD8 fraction, which was CD45RO-negative and positively selected for CCR7. Regarding this clone: The antigen is not known.

The material sequenced was naive CD8+ T cells sorted from blood. The chain joins TRBV29-1 to TRBJ1-1; D is possibly TRBD1 (5 bases). This TCR was sampled from a woman younger than 45 in good health. CDR3 loop: CSVDGANTEAFF. Here the CDR3 DNA reads TGCAGCGTTGACGGGGCGAACACTGAAGCTTTCTTT.